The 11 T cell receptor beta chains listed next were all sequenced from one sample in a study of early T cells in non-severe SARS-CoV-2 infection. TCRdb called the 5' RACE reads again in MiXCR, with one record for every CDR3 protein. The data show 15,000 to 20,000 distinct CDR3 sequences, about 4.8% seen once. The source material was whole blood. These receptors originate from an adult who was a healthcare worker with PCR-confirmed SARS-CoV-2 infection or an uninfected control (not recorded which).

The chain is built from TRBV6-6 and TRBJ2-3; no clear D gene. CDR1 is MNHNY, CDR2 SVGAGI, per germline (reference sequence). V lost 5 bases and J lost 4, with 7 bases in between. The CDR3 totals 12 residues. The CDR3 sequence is CASSDFPDTQYF. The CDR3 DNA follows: TGTGCCAGCAGTGATTTCCCAGATACGCAGTATTTT.

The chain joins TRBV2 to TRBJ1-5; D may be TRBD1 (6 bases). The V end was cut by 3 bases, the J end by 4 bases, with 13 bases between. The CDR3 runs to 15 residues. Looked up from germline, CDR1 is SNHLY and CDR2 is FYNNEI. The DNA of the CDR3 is TGTGCCAGCAGTGAGGTTGAGGACAGTAATCAGCCCCAGCATTTT. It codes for CASSEVEDSNQPQHF.

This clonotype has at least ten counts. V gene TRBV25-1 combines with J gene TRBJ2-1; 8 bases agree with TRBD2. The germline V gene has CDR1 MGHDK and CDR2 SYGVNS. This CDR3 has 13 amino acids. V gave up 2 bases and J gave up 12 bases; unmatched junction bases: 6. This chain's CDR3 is CASSELSGIGQFF. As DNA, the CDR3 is TGTGCCAGCAGTGAACTTAGCGGGATCGGGCAGTTCTTC.

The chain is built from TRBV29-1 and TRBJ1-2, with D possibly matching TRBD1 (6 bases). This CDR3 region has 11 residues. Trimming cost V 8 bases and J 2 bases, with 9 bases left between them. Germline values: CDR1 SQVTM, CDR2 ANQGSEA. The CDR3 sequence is CSSGGNYGYTF. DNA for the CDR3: TGCAGCTCCGGGGGCAACTATGGCTACACCTTC.

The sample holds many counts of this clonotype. This chain's CDR3 is CASSPRGRGGTEAFF. The CDR3 coding sequence is TGTGCCAGCAGCCCTCGCGGACGGGGGGGAACTGAAGCTTTCTTT. The genes are TRBV6-6 and TRBJ1-1; a weak D match, TRBD1 (5 bases). The CDR3 has 15 residues. CDR1 and CDR2 from the germline V gene are MNHNY and SVGAGI (reference sequence). V lost 6 bases and J lost 5, with 19 bases in between.

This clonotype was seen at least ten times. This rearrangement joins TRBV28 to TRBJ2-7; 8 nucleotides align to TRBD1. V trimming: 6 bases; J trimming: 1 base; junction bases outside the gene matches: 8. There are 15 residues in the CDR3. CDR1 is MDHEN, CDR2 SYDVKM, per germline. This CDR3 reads CASRVGGTGSYEQYF. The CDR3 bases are TGTGCCAGCAGGGTCGGTGGGACAGGATCCTACGAGCAGTACTTC.

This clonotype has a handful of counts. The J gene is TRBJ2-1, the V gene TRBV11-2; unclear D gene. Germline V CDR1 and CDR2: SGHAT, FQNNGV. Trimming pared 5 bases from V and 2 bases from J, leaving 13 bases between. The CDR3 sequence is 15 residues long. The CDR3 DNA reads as TGTGCCAGCAGCCATACGCAAGTAGCCTACAATGAGCAGTTCTTC. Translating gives CASSHTQVAYNEQFF.

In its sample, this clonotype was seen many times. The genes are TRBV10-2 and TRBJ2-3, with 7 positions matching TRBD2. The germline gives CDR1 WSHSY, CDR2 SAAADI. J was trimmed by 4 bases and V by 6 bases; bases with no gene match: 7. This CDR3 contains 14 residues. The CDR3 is CASSLGLGADTQYF. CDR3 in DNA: TGCGCCAGCAGCCTAGGACTAGGAGCAGATACGCAGTATTTT.

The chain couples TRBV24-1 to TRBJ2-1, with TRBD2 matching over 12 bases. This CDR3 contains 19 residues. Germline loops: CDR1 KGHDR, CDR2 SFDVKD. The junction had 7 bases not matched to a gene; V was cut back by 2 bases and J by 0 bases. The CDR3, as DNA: TGTGCCACCAGTGATTCGGCTAGCGGGAGGGTTAGCTCCTACAATGAGCAGTTCTTC. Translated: CATSDSASGRVSSYNEQFF.

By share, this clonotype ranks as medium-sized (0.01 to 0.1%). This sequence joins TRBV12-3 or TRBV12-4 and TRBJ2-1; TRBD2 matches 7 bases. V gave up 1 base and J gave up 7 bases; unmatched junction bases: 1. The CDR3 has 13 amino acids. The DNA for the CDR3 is TGTGCCAGCAGTTTAGTGGGACTAAATGAGCAGTTCTTC. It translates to CASSLVGLNEQFF.

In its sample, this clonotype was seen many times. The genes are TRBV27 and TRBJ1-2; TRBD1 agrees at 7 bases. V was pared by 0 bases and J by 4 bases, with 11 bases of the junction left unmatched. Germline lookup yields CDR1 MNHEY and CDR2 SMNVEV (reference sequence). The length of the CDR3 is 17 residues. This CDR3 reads CASSLSWGQITFYGYTF. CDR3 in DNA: TGTGCCAGCAGTTTATCGTGGGGACAGATCACCTTCTATGGCTACACCTTC.